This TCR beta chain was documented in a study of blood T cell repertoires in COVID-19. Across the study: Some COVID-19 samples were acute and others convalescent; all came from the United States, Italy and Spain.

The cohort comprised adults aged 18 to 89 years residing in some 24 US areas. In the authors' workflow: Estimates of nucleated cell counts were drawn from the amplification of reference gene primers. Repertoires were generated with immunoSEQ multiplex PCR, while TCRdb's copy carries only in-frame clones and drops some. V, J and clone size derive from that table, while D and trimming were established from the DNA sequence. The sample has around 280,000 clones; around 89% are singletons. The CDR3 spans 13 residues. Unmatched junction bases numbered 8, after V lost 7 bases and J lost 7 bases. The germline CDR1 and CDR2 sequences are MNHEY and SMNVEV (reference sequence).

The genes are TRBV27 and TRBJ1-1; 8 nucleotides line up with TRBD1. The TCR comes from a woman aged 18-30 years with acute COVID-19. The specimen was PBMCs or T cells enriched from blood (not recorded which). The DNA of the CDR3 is TGTGCCAGCACCACGACAGGGGTGCATGAAGCTTTCTTT. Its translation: CASTTTGVHEAFF.